This passage covers 14 T cell receptor beta chains from one sample sequenced in a study of regulatory T cells in long-lasting Graves disease. Specified time point: persistent/refractory GD, antithyroid drugs over 5 years with positive TRAb. RNA from PBMCs was the source of the TCR library. Arm-PCR of CDR3 regions and iRepertoire HTBI primers were the basis on which TCR beta libraries were built. TCRdb recomputed calls from the multiplex PCR reads with MiXCR, one row per CDR3 protein. Counted here are 310,000 or so distinct CDR3 sequences, around a fifth occurring once; the ten biggest clones make up approximately 53%. Sequencing used peripheral blood mononuclear cells (PBMCs), obtained when the disease was refractory, from a patient treated with antithyroid drugs. The receptors were gathered from a female donor with Graves disease.

The chain couples TRBV6-2 or TRBV6-3 to TRBJ2-2; D is uncertain. Trimming left V 2 bases short and J 6 bases short, with 7 bases between. There are 13 residues in the CDR3. Germline CDR1 is MNHEY and CDR2 is SVGEGT. The CDR3 nucleotides read TGTGCCAGCAGTTACAGGGTCCCCGGGGAGCTGTTTTTT. This translates into CASSYRVPGELFF.

This clonotype has a count of ten or more. The V and J genes are TRBV12-3 or TRBV12-4 and TRBJ2-5; TRBD1 matches at 8 bases. V trimming: 6 bases; J trimming: 4 bases; junction bases outside the gene matches: 4. CDR3 length: 13 residues. CDR3 bases: TGTGCCAGCAGACGACAGGGGATAGAGACCCAGTACTTC. This sequence encodes CASRRQGIETQYF.

This clonotype came up a few times. This sequence joins TRBV3-1 and TRBJ1-2, with D hard to call. The CDR3 runs to 13 residues. The germline V gene encodes CDR1 LGHDT and CDR2 YNNKEL (reference sequence). V lost 0 bases and J 8 bases, leaving 10 bases between the germline ends. The CDR3 DNA follows: TGTGCCAGCAGCCAAGAATTTATCGTGGGCTACACCTTC. The encoded protein is CASSQEFIVGYTF.

This clonotype was observed many times. The V gene is TRBV27, the J gene TRBJ2-5; 8 nucleotides line up with TRBD1. Looked up from germline, CDR1 is MNHEY and CDR2 is SMNVEV (reference sequence). V shed 6 bases and J 4 bases; nucleotides not matched to a gene: 10. The CDR3 totals 15 residues. Here the CDR3 DNA reads TGTGCCAGCAGGGGTGGGACAGGTATTGGAGAGACCCAGTACTTC. Translating it yields CASRGGTGIGETQYF.

The rearrangement links TRBV27 to TRBJ2-7, with 8 bases that match TRBD1. With 6 bases clipped from V and 7 bases from J, the junction kept 17 bases outside the gene matches. The CDR3 covers 16 residues. From germline, CDR1 is MNHEY and CDR2 SMNVEV (reference sequence). The CDR3 sequence is CASSPEIRTGSREQYF. Here the CDR3 DNA reads TGTGCCAGCAGCCCCGAAATAAGGACAGGGTCGCGGGAGCAGTACTTC.

This clonotype was seen a few times. This could be a read error, since a much larger clone is one nucleotide away. The chain carries TRBV24-1 and TRBJ2-2; 9 nucleotides line up with TRBD1. This CDR3 comprises 16 residues. Germline-derived CDR1 and CDR2 are KGHDR and SFDVKD. The CDR3: CAASDPGTGPTGELFF. CDR3 bases: TGTGCCGCCAGTGATCCCGGGACAGGGCCTACCGGGGAGCTGTTTTTT.

This clonotype occurred many times. This chain links TRBV2 with TRBJ2-7; a weak D match, TRBD2 (5 bases). V shed 1 base and J shed 3 bases, with 7 bases lying between them. This CDR3 comprises 13 residues. Per germline, CDR1 SNHLY and CDR2 FYNNEI. The CDR3 DNA reads as TGTGCCAGCAGTGAAGACGGAGGCTACGAGCAGTACTTC. Its protein is CASSEDGGYEQYF.

In this sample, this clonotype turned up many times. The J gene is TRBJ1-2, the V gene TRBV12-3 or TRBV12-4; D possibly corresponds to TRBD1 (6 bases). V was trimmed by 5 bases and J by 2 bases, leaving 15 bases between them. The CDR3 is 15 residues long. CDR3 sequence: CASSPSLRGNYGYTF. CDR3 in DNA: TGTGCCAGCAGTCCCTCTCTTAGGGGGAACTATGGCTACACCTTC.

This clonotype was recorded many times. The chain links TRBV2 to TRBJ2-7, with D hard to call. V dropped 5 bases and J dropped 1 base, with 12 bases sitting between them. The germline V gene has CDR1 SNHLY and CDR2 FYNNEI. The CDR3 runs to 14 residues. The CDR3 is CASSSSRDSYEQYF. CDR3 DNA sequence: TGTGCCAGCAGTTCAAGCCGAGATTCCTACGAGCAGTACTTC.

This clonotype was seen a handful of times. This rearrangement joins TRBV20-1 to TRBJ2-7; TRBD1 or TRBD2 may be the D gene (5 bases each). V lost 1 base to trimming and J lost 6 bases, with 13 bases between them. The V gene's germline CDR1 is DFQATT and CDR2 SNEGSKA (reference sequence). The CDR3 consists of 13 residues. The CDR3 bases are TGCAGTGCTAGAGCTCCCAGGGAGTCCGAGCAGTACTTC. Protein sequence: CSARAPRESEQYF.

This clonotype was detected only once. The rearrangement joins TRBV20-1 to TRBJ2-5; 7 positions match TRBD2. This CDR3 is built from 13 residues. In germline, CDR1 is DFQATT, CDR2 SNEGSKA (reference sequence). The trim removed 5 bases at V and 3 bases at J, leaving 6 bases unmatched. The chain's CDR3 is CSAGDLAEETQYF. The CDR3 coding sequence is TGCAGTGCTGGGGACCTAGCGGAAGAGACCCAGTACTTC.

Many counts were recorded for this clonotype. This rearrangement joins TRBV7-2 to TRBJ2-7; D assignment may be TRBD1 or TRBD2 (7 bases each). Germline V lookup: CDR1 SGHTA, CDR2 FQGNSA. V lost 5 bases and J 9 bases, leaving 17 bases between the germline ends. The CDR3 spans 13 residues. The DNA for the CDR3 is TGTGCCAGCAGCCCGACAGGGATAGCGGGGCAGTACTTC. Its protein is CASSPTGIAGQYF.

This clonotype has just a few counts. This chain uses TRBV6-2 or TRBV6-3 with TRBJ2-7; perhaps TRBD2 as D (6 bases). Germline V lookup: CDR1 MNHEY, CDR2 SVGEGT. V was clipped by 2 bases and J by 7 bases, with 18 bases between them. The CDR3 spans 15 residues. The DNA for the CDR3 is TGTGCCAGCAGTTACGGCGCGGGATTCCTTAGAGAGCAGTACTTC. This gives the protein CASSYGAGFLREQYF.

About this clonotype itself: With a much larger clone just one base away, this may be a read error. This rearrangement joins TRBV7-2 to TRBJ1-4, with a possible D match to TRBD1 (5 bases). Per the germline V gene, CDR1 is SGHTA and CDR2 is FQGNSA. The CDR3 runs 16 residues. CDR3 bases: TGTGCCTGCAGCTTAGCGCTACGGGGGGTTGGGGAAAAACTGTTTTTT. Amino acids: CACSLALRGVGEKLFF.